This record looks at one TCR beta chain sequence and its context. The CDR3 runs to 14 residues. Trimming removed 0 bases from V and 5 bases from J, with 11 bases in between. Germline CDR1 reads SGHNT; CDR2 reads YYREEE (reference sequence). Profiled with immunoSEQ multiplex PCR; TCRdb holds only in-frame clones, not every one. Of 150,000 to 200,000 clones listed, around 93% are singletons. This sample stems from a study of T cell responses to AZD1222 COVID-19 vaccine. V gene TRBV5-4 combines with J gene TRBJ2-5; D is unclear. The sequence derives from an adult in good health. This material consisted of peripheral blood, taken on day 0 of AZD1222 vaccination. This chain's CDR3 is CASSLGDSPETQYF. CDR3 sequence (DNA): TGTGCCAGCAGCTTGGGGGATAGTCCGGAGACCCAGTACTTC.